The T cell receptor (beta chain) under discussion was sequenced for a study of blood T cell repertoires in COVID-19. Per the authors' pipeline: Reference gene primer amplification yielded estimated nucleated cell counts. Sequenced by immunoSEQ multiplex PCR; TCRdb stores in-frame clones only, minus some. V, J and clone size reflect that table, while D and trimming were determined from the DNA. The sample has roughly 100,000 clones; less than 95% are singletons. With 5 bases removed from V and 4 bases from J, the gap between germline ends came to 18 bases. Germline V CDR1 and CDR2: MNHEY, SMNVEV (reference sequence). The length of the CDR3 is 15 residues. Seattle-derived patients entered the study during active infection and were followed longitudinally.

Sequencing was performed on peripheral blood. The receptor comes from a man younger than 35 with COVID-19, enrolled during active disease. The chain couples TRBV27 to TRBJ2-7, with D possibly matching TRBD2 (6 bases). This chain's CDR3 is CASSPGVSGKYEQYF. For the CDR3, the DNA is TGTGCCAGCAGTCCCGGTGTTAGCGGCAAGTACGAGCAGTACTTC.